This T cell receptor (beta chain) emerged from a study of glioma-infiltrating T cells after dendritic cell vaccination. Study-wide results and limits: Estimated pretreatment TIL content predicted outcome after dendritic cell vaccination.

About this clone: Its specificity is not known.

Clones were read by immunoSEQ multiplex PCR, and TCRdb kept only the in-frame ones, dropping some. The table lists 100,000 or so clones, over 80% of them singletons, with about 5% in the top ten. The time point is: after dendritic cell vaccination, including at tumor progression/relapse. This clonotype originated in a human donor with glioblastoma. The sample was blood, taken after dendritic cell vaccination.

CDR3 DNA: TGTGCCACCAGCAGAGCGGGAGGCCGGATCGCCGGGGAGCTGTTTTTT. Translation: CATSRAGGRIAGELFF. This rearrangement joins TRBV15 to TRBJ2-2; 7 bases fit TRBD2. Unmatched junction bases numbered 8, after V lost 1 base and J lost 6 bases. This CDR3 region has 16 residues. Germline V lookup: CDR1 LNHNV, CDR2 YYDKDF (reference sequence).